The rows below give T cell receptor beta chains drawn from one sample of a study of blood T cells in healthy people across ages. TCRdb reprocessed the 5' RACE reads with MiXCR, giving one entry per CDR3 protein. Of some 640,000 distinct CDR3 sequences detected, roughly 49% appear once; the ten largest clones hold around a third. The sequenced material came from blood. These receptor sequences come from an older woman in good health. Both conserved end residues are part of each CDR3. Rows may omit the clone size; those that give it use once, few, many or a size class.

-	16	TRBV2	TRBJ1-1	CASRSGRVAVNTEAFF
once	13	TRBV7-2	TRBJ2-1	CASSQTSGREQFF
few	17	TRBV27	TRBJ1-1	CASSLVSVTGWGTEAFF
-	17	TRBV7-2	TRBJ2-3	CASSFNQLAPLRDTQYF
-	18	TRBV6-2/TRBV6-3	TRBJ2-6	CASSRTSGRRAGANVLTF
few	17	TRBV20-1	TRBJ1-2	CSARIRGRSGTIYGYTF
-	13	TRBV5-1	TRBJ1-4	CASGEPPNEKLFF
-	15	TRBV27	TRBJ2-1	CASSHSGIIHNEQFF
-	13	TRBV6-2/TRBV6-3	TRBJ2-1	CASTKADYHEQFF
-	14	TRBV15	TRBJ2-2	CATSSTGNTGELFF
-	15	TRBV5-1	TRBJ2-1	CASGLAGGSWNEQFF
-	14	TRBV20-1	-	CSARVWGGGHEQYF
once	14	TRBV2	TRBJ1-1	CASIMARGEAEAFF
-	16	TRBV28	TRBJ1-5	CASSSLGHDPNQPQHF
few	15	TRBV10-3	TRBJ2-3	CAVNQRPSGVDTQYF
-	13	TRBV6-4	TRBJ2-1	CASSLTSEVEQFF